This entry lists 23 T cell receptor beta chains sequenced from one sample in a study of blood T cells in healthy people across ages. Through a sample-barcoded 5' primer and a J-beta primer mix, a second PCR was run for about 6 to 11 cycles. Each CDR3 protein gets one entry after TCRdb re-called the 5' RACE reads with MiXCR. The sample gives 1,500,000 or so distinct CDR3 sequences, approximately 59% of which show up once; roughly 7% is in the top ten. The sample consisted of blood. The receptor set was obtained from a man aged 18 to 29 in good health.

There are a few counts of this clonotype. The CDR3 loop reads CASSLAKEQDTQYF. The CDR3 DNA follows: TGCGCCAGCAGCTTGGCAAAAGAGCAAGATACGCAGTATTTT. The chain joins TRBV5-1 to TRBJ2-3; no definite D call. The length of the CDR3 is 14 residues. Germline CDR1 SGHRS, CDR2 YFSETQ. V lost 0 bases and J lost 5, with 10 bases in between.

The V call is TRBV9, the J call TRBJ2-7; 7 bases align to TRBD2. V was clipped by 0 bases and J by 6 bases; unmatched bases: 9. The CDR3 is 15 residues long. CDR1 is SGDLS and CDR2 is YYNGEE in the germline V gene. The CDR3 region has the DNA TGTGCCAGCAGCGTAGGGAGCGGGGTAGACTGCGAGCAGTACTTC. Encoded protein: CASSVGSGVDCEQYF.

This clonotype came up a few times. CDR3 sequence: CATSRPGQGATSEKLFF. For the CDR3, the DNA is TGTGCCACCAGCAGACCGGGACAGGGTGCGACATCCGAAAAACTGTTTTTT. The chain combines TRBV15 with TRBJ1-4; 9 nucleotides line up with TRBD1. Germline V gene sequence: CDR1 LNHNV, CDR2 YYDKDF (reference sequence). The CDR3 spans 17 residues. After removal of 2 bases from V and 8 bases from J, the junction contained 12 bases not matched to a gene.

This chain links TRBV18 with TRBJ1-4, with D uncertain. Looked up from germline, CDR1 is KGHSH and CDR2 is LQKENI. The CDR3 is 15 amino acids. Trimming took off 6 bases at V and 0 bases at J, with 11 bases between the two ends. The CDR3 loop is CASSRGLTTNEKLFF. DNA for the CDR3: TGTGCCAGCTCCCGCGGACTTACAACTAATGAAAAACTGTTTTTT.

Many counts were recorded for this clonotype. The rearrangement links TRBV7-8 to TRBJ2-1; 12 bases are shared with TRBD2. Germline V gives CDR1 SGHVS, CDR2 FQNEAQ. The CDR3 has 14 amino acids. V was clipped by 4 bases and J by 10 bases; unmatched bases: 5. This CDR3 reads CASSSLTSGGEQFF. In DNA, the CDR3 is TGTGCCAGCAGCTCCCTGACTAGCGGGGGAGAGCAGTTCTTC.

A few counts support this clonotype. The CDR3 bases are TGTGCCACCAGTGCACAGAGCACAGATACGCAGTATTTT. Its translation: CATSAQSTDTQYF. The chain is built from TRBV24-1 and TRBJ2-3; D is ambiguous. The ends were cut back, 5 bases at V and 0 bases at J, with 5 bases in the middle. This CDR3 has 13 amino acids. Germline V gives CDR1 KGHDR, CDR2 SFDVKD.

The chain is built from TRBV4-2 and TRBJ1-1; D not resolved. Germline CDR1 reads LGHNA; CDR2 reads YNFKEQ. V lost 0 bases and J lost 2, with 13 bases in between. This CDR3 comprises 16 residues. The CDR3 here is CASSQEGRVSNTEAFF. In DNA form, the CDR3 reads TGTGCCAGCAGCCAAGAGGGGAGGGTGTCTAACACTGAAGCTTTCTTT.

The V gene is TRBV4-1, the J gene TRBJ2-7, with D perhaps matching TRBD1 (6 bases). This CDR3 is 14 amino acids long. In germline, CDR1 is MGHRA, CDR2 YSYEKL. V lost 3 bases, J lost 2 bases, and 11 bases lay in between. The CDR3 loop reads CASSQRQATYEQYF. The CDR3 DNA reads as TGCGCCAGCAGCCAGCGACAGGCCACCTACGAGCAGTACTTC.

The V and J genes are TRBV4-3 and TRBJ2-3; 10 bases fit TRBD2. The junction had 12 bases not matched to a gene; V was cut back by 4 bases and J by 2 bases. Per the germline V gene, CDR1 is LGHNA and CDR2 is YSLEER. This CDR3 spans 18 amino acids. The DNA for the CDR3 is TGCGCCAGCAGCCCGGGCCTAGCGGGGGCCCCCCCCACAGATACGCAGTATTTT. Translating it yields CASSPGLAGAPPTDTQYF.

V gene TRBV7-9 combines with J gene TRBJ2-1; 9 bases line up with TRBD2. The V gene end was trimmed by 2 bases and the J gene end by 8 bases; junction bases not matched to a gene: 4. The CDR3 covers 14 residues. Germline V gene sequence: CDR1 SEHNR, CDR2 FQNEAQ (reference sequence). In DNA, the CDR3 is TGTGCCAGCAGCTTACTTAGCGGGAGCGATGAGCAGTTCTTC. Translated, it gives CASSLLSGSDEQFF.

This clonotype turned up a few times. J is TRBJ2-7 and V is TRBV20-1; tentative D call: TRBD2 (6 bases). This CDR3 contains 13 residues. Germline lookup yields CDR1 DFQATT and CDR2 SNEGSKA (reference sequence). V shed 6 bases and J shed 0 bases, with 12 bases lying between them. For the CDR3, the DNA is TGCAGTGCCGTGACTAGTTTCTCCTACGAGCAGTACTTC. This translates into CSAVTSFSYEQYF.

The chain couples TRBV12-3 or TRBV12-4 to TRBJ2-7, with D possibly being TRBD2 (6 bases). The V and J ends lost 5 bases and 1 base respectively, with 15 bases between them. This CDR3 contains 15 residues. CDR3 residues: CASSAWTIVSYEQYF. In DNA form, the CDR3 reads TGTGCCAGCAGTGCTTGGACTATAGTATCCTACGAGCAGTACTTC.

This sequence joins TRBV29-1 and TRBJ1-1, with a possible D match to TRBD1 (5 bases). The length of the CDR3 is 12 residues. Germline CDR1 and CDR2: SQVTM and ANQGSEA. V was trimmed by 6 bases and J by 3 bases, leaving 11 bases between them. The DNA of the CDR3 is TGCAGCGTACTCGACAGTGACACTGAAGCTTTCTTT. Translated, it gives CSVLDSDTEAFF.

The chain carries TRBV20-1 and TRBJ1-2; tentative D call: TRBD1 (6 bases). Germline values: CDR1 DFQATT, CDR2 SNEGSKA (reference sequence). Trimming pared 3 bases from V and 5 bases from J, leaving 13 bases between. The CDR3 contains 13 residues. The CDR3: CSASNTGTYGYTF. The CDR3 DNA reads TGCAGTGCTAGTAATACAGGGACTTATGGCTACACCTTC.

This chain connects TRBV7-9 to TRBJ2-5, with TRBD2 matching over 7 bases. The CDR3 is 15 amino acids. Per the germline V gene, CDR1 is SEHNR and CDR2 is FQNEAQ (reference sequence). With 2 bases clipped from V and 1 base from J, the junction kept 4 bases outside the gene matches. The CDR3 DNA sequence: TGTGCCAGCAGCTTACGGGGGGAAGTCCAAGAGACCCAGTACTTC. This codes for CASSLRGEVQETQYF.

This chain uses TRBV28 with TRBJ2-7; weak D call: TRBD2 (6 bases). The ends were cut back, 5 bases at V and 3 bases at J, with 17 bases in the middle. This CDR3 has 15 residues. Germline V gene lookup returns CDR1 MDHEN and CDR2 SYDVKM. In nucleotides, the CDR3 is TGTGCCAGCAGTGTTCCGGGACTGACTTTCTACGAGCAGTACTTC. Protein sequence: CASSVPGLTFYEQYF.

This clonotype came up a few times. CDR3 loop: CASSYRLLRGETQYF. Here the CDR3 DNA reads TGTGCCAGCAGTTATCGTCTGTTGCGCGGAGAGACCCAGTACTTC. The chain employs TRBV6-2 or TRBV6-3 and TRBJ2-5; D ambiguous. Trimming cost V 3 bases and J 4 bases, with 15 bases left between them. CDR3 length equals 15 residues. CDR1 MNHEY and CDR2 SVGEGT come from the germline V gene.

The rearrangement uses TRBV9 and TRBJ2-4; D is tentatively TRBD1 or TRBD2 (5 bases each). In germline, CDR1 is SGDLS, CDR2 YYNGEE. The V end was cut by 4 bases, the J end by 13 bases, with 24 bases between. The CDR3 is made up of 15 amino acids. The CDR3 DNA reads TGTGCCAGCAGCTCGAGATCGACTACCGTAGGGGAGCAGTACTTC. Encoded protein: CASSSRSTTVGEQYF.

This chain joins TRBV20-1 and TRBJ2-7; TRBD1 aligns across 11 bases. The germline V gene encodes CDR1 DFQATT and CDR2 SNEGSKA (reference sequence). The CDR3 is 16 residues long. With V trimmed by 1 base and J by 5 bases, 10 bases remained unmatched. CDR3 bases: TGCAGTGCTAGAGGGGGCGGACAGGGGGCCTACCACGAGCAGTACTTC. It yields the protein CSARGGGQGAYHEQYF.

This chain joins TRBV20-1 and TRBJ2-4; TRBD1 aligns across 7 bases. The end of the DNA aligns better with TRBJ2-7, so the J call may be wrong. Germline V gene lookup returns CDR1 DFQATT and CDR2 SNEGSKA (reference sequence). The CDR3 contains 13 residues. The CDR3 here is CSAEGQVLYEQYF. The CDR3 DNA is TGCAGTGCCGAAGGACAGGTGTTGTACGAGCAGTACTTC.

The gene calls are TRBV7-2 and TRBJ2-1; 7 positions match TRBD2. This CDR3 has 16 amino acids. V dropped 4 bases and J dropped 4; count of bases not matched to a gene: 10. In germline, CDR1 is SGHTA, CDR2 FQGNSA. The CDR3: CASSWGGAVSYNEQFF. The DNA for the CDR3 is TGTGCCAGCAGCTGGGGGGGAGCGGTTAGTTACAATGAGCAGTTCTTC.

The V call is TRBV20-1, the J call TRBJ1-5; D is uncertain. The CDR3 spans 15 residues. V was shortened by 2 bases and J by 0 bases, with 11 bases between the two germline ends. Germline CDR1 DFQATT, CDR2 SNEGSKA (reference sequence). In nucleotides, the CDR3 is TGCAGTGCTAGATGGACCCTCTATAGCAATCAGCCCCAGCATTTT. Translation gives CSARWTLYSNQPQHF.

The rearrangement links TRBV18 to TRBJ2-1; D not certain. V shed 5 bases and J shed 8 bases, with 16 bases lying between them. This CDR3 spans 14 amino acids. In germline, CDR1 is KGHSH, CDR2 LQKENI. CDR3 nucleotide sequence: TGTGCCAGCTCAGTGGGTCAGCGTGTCGATGAGCAGTTCTTC. Translating it yields CASSVGQRVDEQFF.